This passage covers 11 T cell receptor beta chains from one sample sequenced in a study of blood T cell repertoires in COVID-19. Measured with immunoSEQ multiplex PCR; TCRdb has only the in-frame clones, and not every one. The sample carries tens of thousands of clones, around 82% recorded once. What was sequenced was peripheral blood. Receptor source: a woman older than 75 with active or convalescent COVID-19.

The chain uses TRBV3-1 (or the pseudogene TRBV3-2) and TRBJ1-1; D might be TRBD1 (6 bases). Germline lookup yields CDR1 LGHDT and CDR2 YNNKEL (reference sequence). The V end was cut by 1 base, the J end by 3 bases, with 12 bases between. The CDR3 sequence is 15 residues long. CDR3 nucleotide sequence: TGTGCCAGCAGCCAAGCTATGGGGGCCTACACTGAAGCTTTCTTT. It encodes CASSQAMGAYTEAFF.

This clone was seen just once. This chain links TRBV3-1 (or the pseudogene TRBV3-2) with TRBJ1-3, with D perhaps TRBD1 (5 bases). The CDR3 spans 15 residues. Looked up from germline, CDR1 is LGHDT and CDR2 is YNNKEL (reference sequence). Trimming removed 3 bases at V and 1 base at J, with 10 bases between. The CDR3 protein is CASSHAGLSGNTIYF. CDR3 bases: TGTGCCAGCAGCCACGCAGGGCTTTCTGGAAACACCATATATTTT.

The chain employs TRBV12-3 or TRBV12-4 and TRBJ1-6; D unresolved. Deletions cut 6 bases from V and 9 bases from J, with 9 bases between. The CDR3 has 12 amino acids. The CDR3 bases are TGTGCCAGCAGGGAGGCCGGTTCACCCCTCCACTTT. Protein sequence: CASREAGSPLHF.

The V call is TRBV30, the J call TRBJ1-2; possibly TRBD1 for D (5 bases). Per germline, CDR1 GTSNPN and CDR2 SVGIG (reference sequence). Deletions cut 4 bases from V and 0 bases from J, with 12 bases between. The CDR3 has 14 residues. The chain's CDR3 is CAWNDRGTNYGYTF. CDR3 nucleotide sequence: TGTGCCTGGAACGATCGGGGGACTAACTATGGCTACACCTTC.

V gene TRBV28 combines with J gene TRBJ1-3; 8 nucleotides align to TRBD1. V gave up 3 bases and J gave up 6 bases; unmatched junction bases: 7. CDR1 MDHEN and CDR2 SYDVKM come from the germline V gene. This CDR3 region has 15 residues. CDR3 loop: CASSFRGRLENTIYF. As DNA, the CDR3 is TGTGCCAGCAGTTTCAGGGGGCGCTTGGAAAACACCATATATTTT.

The CDR3, as DNA: TGCAGCGGGAGGGCAGCTGCTAACTATGGCTACACCTTC. This gives the protein CSGRAAANYGYTF. The rearrangement uses TRBV29-1 and TRBJ1-2; D unresolved. V lost 7 bases to trimming and J lost 0 bases, with 12 bases between them. The germline gives CDR1 SQVTM, CDR2 ANQGSEA. CDR3 size: 13 residues.

The rearrangement links TRBV9 to TRBJ2-7; TRBD2 is a possible D gene (6 bases). This CDR3 has 15 amino acids. Trimming stripped 6 bases from V and 5 bases from J, with 21 bases between. The germline V gene has CDR1 SGDLS and CDR2 YYNGEE. For the CDR3, the DNA is TGTGCCAGCACCAAATCGGGGGTAGGGGACCACGAGCAGTACTTC. Its translation is CASTKSGVGDHEQYF.

CDR3 residues: CASSQDGQDIFYGYTF. In DNA form, the CDR3 reads TGTGCCAGCAGCCAAGATGGCCAGGACATTTTCTATGGCTACACCTTC. V is TRBV4-2 and J is TRBJ1-2, with D perhaps matching TRBD1 (5 bases). Germline V CDR1 and CDR2: LGHNA, YNFKEQ. This CDR3 spans 16 amino acids. Deletions cut 0 bases from V and 4 bases from J, with 15 bases between.

The genes are TRBV27 and TRBJ1-2; weak D call: TRBD1 (6 bases). V lost 3 bases and J 3 bases, leaving 8 bases between the germline ends. The CDR3 loop spans 13 amino acids. CDR1 and CDR2 (germline): MNHEY, SMNVEV (reference sequence). CDR3 DNA: TGTGCCAGCAGTTTCGGACAGTACTATGGCTACACCTTC. Encoded protein: CASSFGQYYGYTF.

V gene TRBV27 combines with J gene TRBJ2-1, with TRBD1 identical over 10 bases. This CDR3 is built from 17 residues. V was clipped by 6 bases and J by 1 base; unmatched bases: 9. The germline V gene encodes CDR1 MNHEY and CDR2 SMNVEV (reference sequence). The CDR3 protein is CASRAGTGAASYNEQFF. The DNA of the CDR3 is TGTGCCAGCAGGGCCGGGACAGGGGCCGCATCCTACAATGAGCAGTTCTTC.

The rearrangement links TRBV24-1 to TRBJ1-6, with TRBD1 identical over 8 bases. The CDR3 consists of 20 residues. Germline V gene sequence: CDR1 KGHDR, CDR2 SFDVKD. The V segment lost 3 bases and the J segment 9 bases; nucleotides outside the gene matches: 21. CDR3 DNA sequence: TGTGCCACCAGTGATCGCTCGGACAGGGCGAAACTAGTAATGGTTTCACCCCTCCACTTT. It is translated as CATSDRSDRAKLVMVSPLHF.